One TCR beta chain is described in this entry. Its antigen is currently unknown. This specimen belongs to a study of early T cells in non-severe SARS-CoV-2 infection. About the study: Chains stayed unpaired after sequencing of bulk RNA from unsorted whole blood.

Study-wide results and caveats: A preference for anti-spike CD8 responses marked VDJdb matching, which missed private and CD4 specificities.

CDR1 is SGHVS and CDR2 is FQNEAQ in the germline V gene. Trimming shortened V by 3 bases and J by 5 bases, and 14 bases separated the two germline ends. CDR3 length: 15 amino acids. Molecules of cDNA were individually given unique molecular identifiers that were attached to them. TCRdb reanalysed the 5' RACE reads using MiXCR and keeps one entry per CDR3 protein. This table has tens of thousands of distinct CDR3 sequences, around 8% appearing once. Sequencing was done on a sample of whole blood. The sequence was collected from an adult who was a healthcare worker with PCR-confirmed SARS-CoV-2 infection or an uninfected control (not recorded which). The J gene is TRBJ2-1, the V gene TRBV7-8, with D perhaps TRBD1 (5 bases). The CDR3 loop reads CASSFTGRVDNEQFF. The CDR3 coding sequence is TGTGCCAGCAGCTTTACGGGCAGGGTTGACAATGAGCAGTTCTTC.